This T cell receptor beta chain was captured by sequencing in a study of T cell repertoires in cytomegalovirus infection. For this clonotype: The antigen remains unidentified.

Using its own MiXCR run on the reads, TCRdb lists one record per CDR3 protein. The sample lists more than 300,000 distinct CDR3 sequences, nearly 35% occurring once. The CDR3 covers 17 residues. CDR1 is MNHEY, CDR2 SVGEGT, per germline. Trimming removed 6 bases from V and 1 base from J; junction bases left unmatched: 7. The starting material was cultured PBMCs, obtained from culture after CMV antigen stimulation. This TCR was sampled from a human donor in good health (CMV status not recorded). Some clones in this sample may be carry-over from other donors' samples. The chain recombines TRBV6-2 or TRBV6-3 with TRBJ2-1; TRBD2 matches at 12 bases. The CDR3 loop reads CASSSRTSGISYNEQFF. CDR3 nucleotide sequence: TGTGCCAGCAGCTCTAGGACTAGCGGGATTTCCTACAATGAGCAGTTCTTC.